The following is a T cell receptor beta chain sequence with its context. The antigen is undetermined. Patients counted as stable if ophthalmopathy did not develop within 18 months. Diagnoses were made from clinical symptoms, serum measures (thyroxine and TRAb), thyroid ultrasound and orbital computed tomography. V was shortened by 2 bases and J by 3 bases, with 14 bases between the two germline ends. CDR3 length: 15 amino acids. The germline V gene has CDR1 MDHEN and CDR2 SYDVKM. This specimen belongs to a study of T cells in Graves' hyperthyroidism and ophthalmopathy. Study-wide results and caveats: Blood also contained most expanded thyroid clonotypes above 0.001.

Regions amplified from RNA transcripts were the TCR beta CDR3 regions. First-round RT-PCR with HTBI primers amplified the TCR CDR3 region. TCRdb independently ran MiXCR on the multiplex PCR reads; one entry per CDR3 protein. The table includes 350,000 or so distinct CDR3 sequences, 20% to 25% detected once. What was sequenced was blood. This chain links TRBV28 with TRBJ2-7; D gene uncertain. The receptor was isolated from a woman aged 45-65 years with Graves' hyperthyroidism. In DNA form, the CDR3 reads TGTGCCAGCAGTTTACGGCCCACGTGGGGCTACGAGCAGTACTTC. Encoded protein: CASSLRPTWGYEQYF.